Included here is one T cell receptor beta chain sequence, with context. The data stem from a study of shared clonotypes between healthy human individuals. Looking at the study overall: Every donor yielded three CD4 naive, three CD4 memory, two CD8 naive and one CD8 memory plate.

The input for sorted-subset replicate PCRs was around 0.2 ug DNA, around 27,000 T cell genomes. Measured with immunoSEQ multiplex PCR; TCRdb has only the in-frame clones, and not every one. The data contain about 670,000 clones, about two thirds of them singletons. Trimming at V came to 0 bases and at J to 3 bases, leaving 2 bases not matched to a gene. The germline CDR1 and CDR2 sequences are SGHRS and YFSETQ. CDR3 length equals 15 residues. This chain joins TRBV5-1 and TRBJ2-4; 8 nucleotides match TRBD1. This sequence was found in a woman aged 25-40 years in good health. Sequencing used memory CD4+ T cells sorted from blood. Subset here: CD45RA-negative fraction. The DNA for the CDR3 is TGCGCCAGCAGCTTGGCGGACAGGGACAAAAACATTCAGTACTTC. This gives the protein CASSLADRDKNIQYF.